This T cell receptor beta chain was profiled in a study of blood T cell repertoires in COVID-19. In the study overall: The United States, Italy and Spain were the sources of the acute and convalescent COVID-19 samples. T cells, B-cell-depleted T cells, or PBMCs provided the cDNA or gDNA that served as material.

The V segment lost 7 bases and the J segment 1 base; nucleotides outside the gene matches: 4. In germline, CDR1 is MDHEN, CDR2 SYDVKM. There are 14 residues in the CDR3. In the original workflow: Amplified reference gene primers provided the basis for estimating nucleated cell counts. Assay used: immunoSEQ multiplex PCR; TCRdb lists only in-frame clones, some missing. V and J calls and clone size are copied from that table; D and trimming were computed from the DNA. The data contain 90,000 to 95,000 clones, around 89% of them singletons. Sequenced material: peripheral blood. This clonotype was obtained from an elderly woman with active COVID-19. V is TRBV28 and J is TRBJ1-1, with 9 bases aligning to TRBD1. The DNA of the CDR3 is TGTGCCAGCACCTCGGGACAGGGGAACACTGAAGCTTTCTTT. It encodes CASTSGQGNTEAFF.